This T cell receptor beta chain came from a study of T cell repertoires in cytomegalovirus infection (dated by TCRdb to 2018 to 2020). Looking at the study overall: Peptide stimulations targeted recently identified HLA-C-restricted CMV epitopes, whose presentation resists viral immunomodulation, together with well-studied HLA-B-restricted epitopes. Because public TCR beta signatures pointed to carriage of CMV infection together with the matching HLA type, the HLA type of each donor mattered for the analysis. Points the paper makes about the study in general: The ex vivo response was dominated by HLA-C-restricted CMV-specific TCR beta clonotypes, and the single most frequent clonotype in two of eight donors was supplied by these HLA-C-restricted clonotypes. Cumulative frequency of public TCR beta family members discriminated carriers of CMV infection plus the relevant HLA type in this cohort and an independent approximately 350-donor cohort.

Clipping removes 6 bases from V and 5 bases from J, with 18 as the unmatched junction base count. From cysteine to phenylalanine, the CDR3 is 18 amino acids long. The sequence is cut down to CDR3 DNA, 54 bases in frame from base 1. The germline V gene provides CDR1 SGHAT and CDR2 FQNNGV. According to the study, the label for this sample's treatment or condition signals: in vitro stimulation with specific CMV peptide epitopes to enrich CMV-specific T cells. These reads were obtained on an Illumina HiSeq 1500. In TCRdb, the public reads were trimmed at Q25 with fastp and aligned with MiXCR, with productive beta chains retained. A single entry per CDR3 protein holds the most common genes and DNA from its merged rows. For this sample there are a few hundred thousand distinct CDR3 sequences; 40% appear just once. Of the sample, around 48% is held by the ten largest clones. As regards this clonotype: This receptor's antigen is unknown. No much larger clone is present one base from it, and per-base qualities are unavailable.

Sequences were derived from cultured PBMCs, sampled from culture after CMV antigen stimulation. This receptor chain uses TRBV11-2 and TRBJ2-5, with 10 bases matching TRBD1. The clonotype originates from a human donor in good health (CMV status not recorded). Some clones in this sample may be carry-over from other donors' samples. The sequenced DNA: TGTGCCAGCAGACCGGGACAGGGGCTTCTCAAGATCTGGGAGACCCAGTACTTC. Translation gives CASRPGQGLLKIWETQYF.